Listed below are T cell receptor beta chains from one sample, sequenced in a study of CD8 T cells in ankylosing spondylitis. MiXCR was run by TCRdb on the 5' RACE reads, yielding one entry per CDR3 protein. The profile shows some 220,000 distinct CDR3 sequences, 8% to 9% of them singletons. Specimen: blood, either unsorted or a sorted T cell fraction (not recorded which). These receptor sequences come from a female donor with ankylosing spondylitis or in good health (not recorded which). Each CDR3 is given with its conserved first and last residue. D genes are given only for firm matches. Size tells how often a clone was seen (once, few, many) or the class of an expanded clone, and some rows leave it out.

>.|TRBV10-3|many|TRBJ2-7
CATKTRDVNYEQYF
TGTGCCACCAAAACCCGGGATGTTAACTACGAGCAGTACTTC
>.|TRBV6-5|many|TRBJ1-6
CASSYSNSPLHF
TGTGCCAGCAGTTACTCGAACTCACCCCTCCACTTT
>.|TRBV6-1|many|TRBJ1-5
CASSGTEWNQPQHF
TGTGCCAGCAGTGGAACGGAATGGAATCAGCCCCAGCATTTT
>.|TRBV12-3/TRBV12-4|many|TRBJ2-5
CASSLRDAQYF
TGTGCCAGCAGTTTACGCGATGCCCAGTACTTC
>.|TRBV5-1|many|TRBJ2-2
CASSTPGELFF
TGCGCCAGCAGCACCCCAGGGGAGCTGTTTTTT
>.|TRBV29-1|many|TRBJ2-6
CSVSGANVLTF
TGCAGCGTCTCTGGGGCCAACGTCCTGACTTTC
>.|TRBV7-2|.|TRBJ2-5
CASSLLRMRGETQHF
TGTGCCAGCAGCTTATTGCGGATGAGGGGGGAGACCCAGCACTTC
>TRBD2|TRBV7-8|many|TRBJ2-3
CASSLSRLAGMTDTQYF
TGTGCCAGCAGCTTAAGCCGACTAGCGGGGATGACAGATACGCAGTATTTT
>TRBD2|TRBV11-1|.|TRBJ2-1
CASSLGSGNPQTYNEQFF
TGTGCCAGCAGCTTAGGGAGCGGGAATCCCCAGACCTACAATGAGCAGTTCTTC
>.|TRBV27|many|TRBJ2-2
CASAYTITGELFF
TGTGCCAGCGCCTACACCATCACCGGGGAGCTGTTTTTT
>.|TRBV6-6|many|TRBJ2-1
CASSYSRNEQFF
TGTGCCAGCAGTTACTCAAGAAATGAGCAGTTCTTC
>TRBD1|TRBV4-1|many|TRBJ1-5
CASSQEGTGGNQPQHF
TGCGCCAGCAGCCAAGAGGGGACAGGAGGCAATCAGCCCCAGCATTTT
>TRBD2|TRBV10-3|many|TRBJ2-5
CASMREGPETQYF
TGTGCCTCCATGCGGGAGGGCCCAGAGACCCAGTACTTC
>.|TRBV12-3/TRBV12-4|many|TRBJ2-1
CASRGRGSEQFF
TGTGCCAGCAGGGGGAGAGGCAGTGAGCAGTTCTTC
>.|TRBV7-9|few|TRBJ1-4
CASSLASISKPNEKLFF
TGTGCCAGCAGCTTAGCGTCAATCTCCAAGCCTAATGAAAAACTGTTTTTT
>TRBD2|TRBV20-1|many|TRBJ2-1
CSGWGGYNEQFF
TGCAGTGGTTGGGGGGGTTACAATGAGCAGTTCTTC
>.|TRBV28|many|TRBJ2-5
CASSLGLWAQYF
TGTGCCAGCAGTTTAGGACTCTGGGCCCAGTACTTC
>TRBD2|TRBV7-2|many|TRBJ2-3
CASSPGLAGDTQYF
TGTGCCAGCAGCCCCGGACTAGCGGGAGATACGCAGTATTTT
>TRBD2|TRBV7-2|.|TRBJ2-1
CASSLYSSGTLNEQFF
TGTGCCAGCAGCTTGTATTCCAGCGGGACTCTCAATGAGCAGTTCTTC
>.|TRBV5-1|many|TRBJ2-7
CASSLVQDATYEQYF
TGCGCCAGCAGCTTGGTTCAGGATGCTACCTACGAGCAGTACTTC
>TRBD2|TRBV27|many|TRBJ2-5
CASSFGGRGQETQYF
TGTGCCAGCAGTTTCGGCGGGAGGGGGCAAGAGACCCAGTACTTC
>TRBD2|TRBV7-2|many|TRBJ2-1
CASSPRTSGRRQFF
TGTGCCAGCAGCCCCCGGACTAGCGGGAGACGGCAGTTCTTC
>.|TRBV6-6|many|TRBJ2-7
CASGWDVYEQYF
TGTGCCAGCGGGTGGGACGTCTACGAGCAGTACTTC
>TRBD2|TRBV20-1|many|TRBJ2-7
CKLGLATENSYEQYF
TGCAAGCTGGGACTAGCGACCGAAAACTCCTACGAGCAGTACTTC
>TRBD2|TRBV4-2|many|TRBJ2-5
CASSRVSGRAGGETQYF
TGTGCCAGCAGCCGGGTTAGCGGGAGGGCCGGAGGAGAGACCCAGTACTTC
>TRBD2|TRBV10-3|many|TRBJ2-1
CATSGREGNEQFF
TGTGCCACATCGGGGCGGGAGGGCAATGAGCAGTTCTTC
>.|TRBV5-2|.|TRBJ2-7
CASNFDRTYEQYF
TGTGCCAGCAACTTTGACAGGACCTACGAGCAGTACTTC
>TRBD1|TRBV2|many|TRBJ1-1
CASSLRQGRTEAFF
TGTGCCAGCAGCTTAAGACAGGGTCGCACTGAAGCTTTCTTT
>TRBD1|TRBV19|many|TRBJ1-2
CASSVGQDYGYTF
TGTGCCAGTAGTGTGGGACAGGACTATGGCTACACCTTC
>.|TRBV6-2/TRBV6-3|many|TRBJ2-1
CASSGLYNEQFF
TGTGCCAGCAGTGGTCTATACAATGAGCAGTTCTTC
>TRBD1|TRBV20-1|many|TRBJ2-1
CSARTGDGEQFF
TGCAGTGCTAGGACAGGGGACGGCGAGCAGTTCTTC
>.|TRBV7-7|many|TRBJ2-7
CASSLESGEGDYEQYF
TGTGCTAGCAGCTTAGAGTCCGGGGAGGGGGATTACGAGCAGTACTTC